These T cell receptor beta chains were read from a single sample in a study of T-cell reconstitution after alpha-beta-depleted transplantation in children. Each CDR3 protein is one row after TCRdb ran MiXCR on the PCR reads. This sample has about 240,000 distinct CDR3 sequences, with 20% to 30% found just once. Sequences were derived from PBMCs, sampled before TCRalphabeta/CD19-depleted stem cell transplant. The receptors here all came from a girl aged 2-15 years with Fanconi anemia, due to receive a stem cell transplant. The CDR3 runs from the conserved cysteine through the conserved F or W. Fields, in order: V gene, D gene, clone size, J gene, CDR3 protein, CDR3 DNA. D genes are given only for firm matches. Only some rows state a clone size, as once, few, many or a class for expanded clones.

TRBV6-1	TRBD2	few	TRBJ2-1	CASGALAGVSYNEQFF	TGTGCCAGCGGAGCACTAGCGGGAGTCTCCTACAATGAGCAGTTCTTC
TRBV4-1	.	few	TRBJ2-7	CASSQREPGPYEQYF	TGCGCCAGCAGCCAAAGGGAACCGGGGCCCTACGAGCAGTACTTC
TRBV12-3/TRBV12-4	.	many	TRBJ2-7	CASSFGAGTSYEQYF	TGTGCCAGCAGTTTTGGGGCTGGGACGAGCTACGAGCAGTACTTC
TRBV29-1	.	few	TRBJ2-5	CSVEDYGLEGTQYF	TGCAGCGTTGAAGATTATGGGCTAGAGGGGACCCAGTACTTC
TRBV2	.	many	TRBJ2-2	CASSPDSGTGELFF	TGTGCCAGCAGCCCCGACAGCGGCACCGGGGAGCTGTTTTTT
TRBV28	.	few	TRBJ2-3	CASYSLRVSSTDTQYF	TGTGCCAGCTACAGTTTACGGGTTTCTAGCACAGATACGCAGTATTTT
TRBV25-1	TRBD2	.	TRBJ2-1	CASRGGDSYNEQFF	TGTGCCAGCAGGGGAGGGGACTCCTACAATGAGCAGTTCTTC
TRBV28	TRBD2	.	TRBJ2-1	CASSFRGGSYEQFF	TGTGCCAGCAGTTTTCGCGGGGGGAGCTATGAGCAGTTCTTC
TRBV12-3/TRBV12-4	.	many	TRBJ1-2	CASSFLRGYGYTF	TGTGCCAGCAGTTTCCTTCGGGGGTATGGCTACACCTTC
TRBV6-1	TRBD2	many	TRBJ2-3	CASRRTRSGNTQYF	TGTGCCAGCAGGAGGACCAGAAGCGGGAATACGCAGTATTTT
TRBV5-5	.	few	TRBJ2-4	CASSLGQVAKNIQYF	TGTGCCAGCAGCTTGGGGCAAGTAGCCAAAAACATTCAGTACTTC
TRBV18	.	many	TRBJ2-3	CASSPTRGTDTQYF	TGTGCCAGCTCACCAACACGGGGCACAGATACGCAGTATTTT
TRBV29-1	.	many	TRBJ1-2	CSVVPGTLYGYTF	TGCAGCGTTGTCCCGGGGACCTTATATGGCTACACCTTC
TRBV28	.	.	TRBJ2-4	CASSKTGLGENIQYF	TGTGCCAGCAGTAAGACAGGTCTGGGAGAAAACATTCAGTACTTC
TRBV5-1	TRBD1	.	TRBJ1-6	CASSLGTVPYNSPLHF	TGCGCCAGCAGCCTGGGGACAGTTCCCTATAATTCACCCCTCCACTTT
TRBV20-1	TRBD2	many	TRBJ2-3	CSARDPVSGSREDTQYF	TGCAGTGCTAGAGATCCTGTTAGCGGGAGTCGAGAAGATACGCAGTATTTT
TRBV20-1	TRBD2	many	TRBJ2-7	CSASISSGSFSYEQYF	TGCAGTGCTAGTATATCGAGCGGGAGTTTCTCCTACGAGCAGTACTTC
TRBV20-1	.	many	TRBJ2-1	CSALRLVKGHNEQFF	TGCAGTGCTCTTCGACTAGTGAAGGGCCACAATGAGCAGTTCTTC
TRBV7-2	TRBD2	once	TRBJ2-5	CASSLVLAARTQYF	TGTGCCAGCAGCTTAGTCCTAGCGGCCCGGACCCAGTACTTC
TRBV2	.	.	TRBJ2-7	CASSDFGGPYEQYF	TGTGCCAGCAGTGATTTCGGGGGACCCTACGAGCAGTACTTC
TRBV13	TRBD2	.	TRBJ2-1	CASSPLAGGGNEQFF	TGTGCCAGCAGCCCACTAGCGGGGGGAGGCAATGAGCAGTTCTTC
TRBV19	.	.	TRBJ2-1	CASSTLDSNEQFF	TGTGCCAGTAGTACTCTCGACAGTAATGAGCAGTTCTTC
TRBV2	.	.	TRBJ2-7	CAISLRNSGQREGYEQYF	TGTGCCATCAGTCTCCGGAACTCAGGACAGAGAGAGGGCTACGAGCAGTACTTC